One sample yielded the 25 T cell receptor beta chains listed below, sequenced in a study of persistence of HIV-infected CD4 T cells. Lysates of CMV-infected fibroblasts at approximately 9.6 ug/mL stimulated these cells. CD40L/CD69 double-negative CD45RO-high memory CD4+ T cells were collected. The libraries were made with immunoSEQ version 4 in survey mode. Profiling relied on immunoSEQ multiplex PCR, and the TCRdb table lists in-frame clones only, not all of them. This repertoire shows 25,000 to 35,000 clones, 82% found once; its top ten account for approximately 4.6%. These receptors' antigens are unknown. Sequencing used CD4+ T cells sorted from PBMCs after approximately 20-hour stimulation, obtained from a patient who received antiretroviral therapy. The source is an adult man with HIV who was CMV-seropositive.

This sequence joins TRBV12-5 and TRBJ2-3; D remains unclear. This CDR3 contains 14 residues. Looked up from germline, CDR1 is LGHNT and CDR2 is FRNRAP. Trimming cost V 6 bases and J 2 bases, with 12 bases left between them. The CDR3 is CASGWGVVTDTQYF. The CDR3 nucleotides read TGTGCTAGTGGGTGGGGTGTTGTCACAGATACGCAGTATTTT.

The chain couples TRBV6-5 to TRBJ2-6; 7 bases fit TRBD1. The CDR3 consists of 16 residues. The J segment lost 3 bases and the V segment lost 0 bases, leaving 2 bases of the junction unmatched. CDR1 and CDR2 (germline): MNHEY, SVGAGI. The chain's CDR3 is CASSYSTGIGANVLTF. In nucleotides, the CDR3 is TGTGCCAGCAGTTACTCGACAGGGATTGGGGCCAACGTCCTGACTTTC.

This clone was seen only once. The J gene is TRBJ2-1, the V gene TRBV19; perhaps D is TRBD1 or TRBD2 (5 bases each). CDR3 length equals 17 residues. The germline CDR1 and CDR2 sequences are LNHDA and SQIVND (reference sequence). With 7 bases removed from V and 0 bases from J, the gap between germline ends came to 19 bases. CDR3 coding DNA: TGTGCCAGTAATAGGCCCGCGGGCAGGGCCTCCTACAATGAGCAGTTCTTC. Translated, it gives CASNRPAGRASYNEQFF.

The rearrangement links TRBV9 to TRBJ2-1, with D possibly matching TRBD2 (6 bases). CDR1 and CDR2 from the germline V gene are SGDLS and YYNGEE. V was shortened by 1 base and J by 3 bases, with 11 bases between the two germline ends. The CDR3 contains 15 residues. Here the CDR3 DNA reads TGTGCCAGCAGCGTAAACGGGGGAGACTACAATGAGCAGTTCTTC. It translates to CASSVNGGDYNEQFF.

The chain is built from TRBV7-2 and TRBJ2-4; 11 nucleotides match TRBD2. V dropped 5 bases and J dropped 0; count of bases not matched to a gene: 3. Germline V CDR1 and CDR2: SGHTA, FQGNSA. This CDR3 spans 16 amino acids. CDR3 residues: CASSLSGGAAKNIQYF. Here the CDR3 DNA reads TGTGCCAGCAGCCTTAGCGGGGGGGCAGCCAAAAACATTCAGTACTTC.

Turning to this clone: One end of the junction is discordant with germline, which a read error may explain. The chain links TRBV28 to TRBJ1-2; D ambiguous. Germline V gives CDR1 MDHEN, CDR2 SYDVKM. The CDR3 runs 13 residues. The CDR3 sequence is CVSGSVQDYGYTF. The DNA of the CDR3 is TGTGTCAGCGGGTCCGTTCAAGATTATGGCTACACCTTC.

This clone was seen a handful of times. The CDR3 reads CASTGPQGWEPQHF. The CDR3 DNA is TGTGCCAGCACAGGCCCACAGGGATGGGAGCCCCAGCATTTT. The rearrangement links TRBV28 to TRBJ1-5, with TRBD1 as a possible D gene (6 bases). The CDR3 has 14 residues. From germline, CDR1 is MDHEN and CDR2 SYDVKM. V shed 7 bases and J shed 8 bases, with 18 bases lying between them.

The chain is built from TRBV5-1 and TRBJ1-3; tentative D call: TRBD1 (5 bases). CDR1 and CDR2 from the germline V gene are SGHRS and YFSETQ. Deletions cut 4 bases from V and 0 bases from J, with 8 bases between. This CDR3 has 14 residues. The CDR3 nucleotides read TGCGCCAGCAGCCGACAGCTCTCTGGAAACACCATATATTTT. Amino acids: CASSRQLSGNTIYF.

CDR3 in DNA: TGTGCCAGCCTTACAGGCTCTGGAAACACCATATATTTT. Its protein is CASLTGSGNTIYF. The chain recombines TRBV28 with TRBJ1-3; D possibly corresponds to TRBD1 (5 bases). The CDR3 runs to 13 residues. The germline V gene has CDR1 MDHEN and CDR2 SYDVKM. Trimming removed 8 bases at V and 0 bases at J, with 8 bases between. The full variable domain, its missing parts supplied by reference TRBV28 and TRBJ1-3, is DVKVTQSSRYLVKRTGEKVFLECVQDMDHENMFWYRQDPGLGLRLIYFSYDVKMKEKGDIPEGYSVSREKKERFSLILESASTNQTSMYLCASLTGSGNTIYFGEGSWLTVV.

The chain carries TRBV2 and TRBJ2-3, with 8 positions matching TRBD2. Germline CDR1 and CDR2: SNHLY and FYNNEI. There are 15 residues in the CDR3. The J segment lost 1 base and the V segment lost 4 bases, leaving 4 bases of the junction unmatched. Written as DNA, the CDR3 is TGTGCCAGCAGTGCTTCCGGGGGGGGCACAGATACGCAGTATTTT. Its translation is CASSASGGGTDTQYF.

The J gene is TRBJ1-2, the V gene TRBV2; possible D gene TRBD1, 6 bases. The CDR3 contains 15 residues. The germline gives CDR1 SNHLY, CDR2 FYNNEI. With 5 bases removed from V and 3 bases from J, the gap between germline ends came to 16 bases. The CDR3 is CASSIYRERDYGYTF. CDR3 nucleotides: TGTGCCAGCAGTATTTACAGGGAAAGGGACTATGGCTACACCTTC.

CDR3 bases: TGTGCCAGCAGTGACACGGACAGTCCCTTGAGCTACACCTTC. It is translated as CASSDTDSPLSYTF. This chain joins TRBV6-4 and TRBJ1-2, with D possibly matching TRBD1 (6 bases). In germline, CDR1 is MRHNA, CDR2 SNTAGT. CDR3 size: 14 residues. Trimming took 2 bases from V and 9 from J, leaving 16 bases between them.

The chain has TRBV9 and TRBJ2-1; no definite D call. The CDR3 totals 18 residues. CDR1 and CDR2 from the germline V gene are SGDLS and YYNGEE. Trimming took off 0 bases at V and 0 bases at J, with 16 bases between the two ends. The CDR3 bases are TGTGCCAGCAGCGTAGGGTTTTCCACCCCTCTCTCCTACAATGAGCAGTTCTTC. Protein: CASSVGFSTPLSYNEQFF.

On this clone: One end of the junction varies from germline; a read error may be responsible. V usage is TRBV28 and J usage is TRBJ1-1; D is perhaps TRBD1 (5 bases). This CDR3 contains 11 residues. Germline assignment: CDR1 MDHEN and CDR2 SYDVKM. CDR3 protein: CASSLPGRPYF. CDR3 sequence (DNA): TGTGCCAGCAGCCTCCCGGGACGGCCCTACTTT.

This clone was seen more than once but under ten times. This rearrangement joins TRBV4-2 to TRBJ2-7, with a tentative D call TRBD2 (6 bases). CDR3 length: 18 amino acids. Deletions cut 2 bases from V and 4 bases from J, with 24 bases between. Per the germline V gene, CDR1 is LGHNA and CDR2 is YNFKEQ. The CDR3 reads CASSQSLAAEGWKYEQYF. The CDR3 nucleotides are TGTGCCAGCAGCCAAAGTCTTGCCGCGGAGGGCTGGAAATACGAGCAGTACTTC.

The rearrangement joins TRBV10-2 to TRBJ2-3; weak D call: TRBD2 (6 bases). CDR1 and CDR2 from the germline V gene are WSHSY and SAAADI. The CDR3 extends over 14 amino acids. The V gene lost 7 bases and the J gene lost 4 bases, with 15 bases spanning the gap. CDR3 region: CASNIADLPDTQYF. The CDR3, as DNA: TGCGCCAGCAATATAGCGGATCTCCCAGATACGCAGTATTTT.

This clone was found a few times. This rearrangement joins TRBV3-1 (or the pseudogene TRBV3-2) to TRBJ2-1; a possible D gene is TRBD1 (6 bases). Germline loops: CDR1 LGHDT, CDR2 YNNKEL (reference sequence). This CDR3 is built from 13 residues. Trimming pared 0 bases from V and 9 bases from J, leaving 9 bases between. In nucleotides, the CDR3 is TGTGCCAGCAGCCAAGACGGGACAACTGAGCAGTTCTTC. Translating it yields CASSQDGTTEQFF.

This rearrangement joins TRBV11-3 to TRBJ1-1, with D unclear. The V end lost 5 bases, the J end lost 2 bases, and 9 bases lay between the germline ends. Germline lookup yields CDR1 SGHNT and CDR2 YENEEA. The CDR3 totals 13 residues. The CDR3 nucleotides read TGTGCCAGCAGCCCGGACGGAAACACTGAAGCTTTCTTT. Encoded protein: CASSPDGNTEAFF. The full variable domain, its missing parts supplied by reference TRBV11-3 and TRBJ1-1, is EAGVVQSPRYKIIEKKQPVAFWCNPISGHNTLYWYLQNLGQGPELLIRYENEEAVDDSQLPKDRFSAERLKGVDSTLKIQPAELGDSAVYLCASSPDGNTEAFFGQGTRLTVV.

This sequence joins TRBV5-4 and TRBJ2-4; 10 bases align to TRBD2. The CDR3 is 16 residues long. V lost 4 bases, J lost 8 bases, and 12 bases stayed unmatched. From germline, CDR1 is SGHNT and CDR2 YYREEE (reference sequence). The CDR3 sequence is CASSLRVAGGGDIQYF. CDR3 DNA sequence: TGTGCCAGCAGCCTGAGGGTAGCGGGGGGCGGTGACATTCAGTACTTC.

J is TRBJ1-5 and V is TRBV2; D unclear. Germline CDR1 and CDR2: SNHLY and FYNNEI. V dropped 5 bases and J dropped 4 bases, with 9 bases sitting between them. This CDR3 is 13 amino acids long. The DNA of the CDR3 is TGTGCCAGCAGTCGTCAGTTAAATCAGCCCCAGCATTTT. The encoded protein is CASSRQLNQPQHF.

The V gene is TRBV21-1, the J gene TRBJ1-2; the DNA was not used to check the table's D call, TRBD1. TRBV21-1 is noted as a pseudogene. The CDR3 has 13 amino acids. Written as DNA, the CDR3 is TGTGCCAGGGGACAGGGGGCGAACTATGGCTACACCTTC. Amino acid sequence: CARGQGANYGYTF.

In DNA form, the CDR3 reads TGTGCCAGCAGTTACGGGGGGGGTAACACTGAAGCTTTCTTT. Translation: CASSYGGGNTEAFF. The rearrangement links TRBV6-5 to TRBJ1-1; a possible D gene is TRBD1 (5 bases). Between the trimmed V and J ends, which lost 2 bases and 2 bases, there was a span of 9 bases. The V gene's germline CDR1 is MNHEY and CDR2 SVGAGI. CDR3 length: 14 residues.

The chain carries TRBV6-4 and TRBJ1-2; 12 bases match TRBD1. Germline trimming cut 10 bases from V and 2 bases from J; bases unmatched to any gene: 5. Looked up from germline, CDR1 is MRHNA and CDR2 is SNTAGT. The CDR3 sequence is 14 residues long. CDR3: CATRGTGGNYGYTF. DNA of the CDR3: TGTGCCACCAGAGGGACAGGGGGCAACTATGGCTACACCTTC.

The V and J genes are TRBV7-9 and TRBJ1-2; no firm D call. The CDR3 runs 13 residues. CDR1 is SEHNR, CDR2 FQNEAQ, per germline (reference sequence). The V end lost 1 base, the J end lost 5 bases, and 8 bases lay between the germline ends. CDR3: CASSLGAEYGYTF. CDR3 nucleotide sequence: TGTGCCAGCAGCTTAGGTGCAGAATATGGCTACACCTTC.

This chain uses TRBV29-1 with TRBJ2-5, with D possibly being TRBD1 (6 bases). The germline V and J ends were trimmed by 8 bases and 5 bases, with 18 bases remaining between them. Germline CDR1 SQVTM, CDR2 ANQGSEA. This CDR3 spans 13 amino acids. CDR3 coding DNA: TGCAGCCTTCCCGGGGACACAAAGGAGACCCAGTACTTC. Protein sequence: CSLPGDTKETQYF.